The 14 T cell receptor beta chains below all came from one sample that was sequenced in a study of spatial heterogeneity in lung cancer. The time point denotes: sample taken at primary tumor resection. Without sorting, whole RNA was sequenced from tumor, nontumor lung or frozen PBMC. TCRdb re-derived calls from the 5' RACE reads in MiXCR, one entry per CDR3 protein. Of tens of thousands of distinct CDR3 sequences listed, 12% are singletons. The material was PBMCs, obtained at surgery. The source is a male donor with early-stage non-small cell lung cancer.

This clonotype occurred a few times. V usage is TRBV20-1 and J usage is TRBJ2-1, with 7 bases identical to TRBD1. Germline V CDR1 and CDR2: DFQATT, SNEGSKA (reference sequence). Losses at the gene ends were 1 base for V and 5 bases for J; bases not matched to a gene: 11. CDR3 length equals 16 residues. As DNA, the CDR3 is TGCAGTGCTAGAGTTCGGGGACAGCGGATTGACAATGAGCAGTTCTTC. Amino acids: CSARVRGQRIDNEQFF.

This chain joins TRBV3-1 and TRBJ2-1; 9 bases line up with TRBD2. Germline CDR1 reads LGHDT; CDR2 reads YNNKEL (reference sequence). V lost 0 bases, J lost 10 bases, and 4 bases stayed unmatched. The CDR3 extends over 14 amino acids. CDR3 amino acids: CASSQDGLAREQFF. CDR3 nucleotide sequence: TGTGCCAGCAGCCAAGACGGACTAGCGAGGGAGCAGTTCTTC.

This clonotype came up a few times. J is TRBJ2-1 and V is TRBV12-3 or TRBV12-4; 10 bases agree with TRBD2. The ends lost 3 bases at V and 5 bases at J; junction bases unmatched: 4. The CDR3 totals 15 residues. The CDR3 is CASSFSSGGNNEQFF. CDR3 nucleotides: TGTGCCAGCAGTTTCTCTAGCGGGGGAAACAATGAGCAGTTCTTC.

In its sample, this clonotype was seen many times. The chain joins TRBV6-1 to TRBJ1-5; D gene unclear. Trimming took 4 bases from V and 2 from J, leaving 21 bases between them. The CDR3 totals 18 residues. Germline values: CDR1 MNHNS, CDR2 SASEGT. CDR3 nucleotide sequence: TGTGCCAGCAGTGCCCTATTCCCATCGCGGTCCGGCAATCAGCCCCAGCATTTT. Its protein is CASSALFPSRSGNQPQHF.

The J gene is TRBJ2-3, the V gene TRBV18; the D is unclear. Germline V gene sequence: CDR1 KGHSH, CDR2 LQKENI. CDR3 length: 12 amino acids. V dropped 3 bases and J dropped 8 bases, with 9 bases sitting between them. The CDR3 loop reads CASSPQPSTQYF. The CDR3 DNA reads TGTGCCAGCTCACCTCAGCCCTCTACGCAGTATTTT.

V gene TRBV20-1 combines with J gene TRBJ2-1; TRBD2 matches 7 bases. This CDR3 spans 15 amino acids. Germline V CDR1 and CDR2: DFQATT, SNEGSKA (reference sequence). J gave up 4 bases and V 2 bases, and 8 bases lay outside the gene matches. For the CDR3, the DNA is TGCAGTGCTAGATTCGCTAGCGGTCCATACAATGAGCAGTTCTTC. It yields the protein CSARFASGPYNEQFF.

This clonotype came up many times. The rearrangement uses TRBV29-1 and TRBJ2-1, with 11 bases fitting TRBD1. The CDR3 runs 16 residues. V was pared by 2 bases and J by 8 bases, with 11 bases of the junction left unmatched. CDR1 and CDR2 from the germline V gene are SQVTM and ANQGSEA. CDR3 DNA sequence: TGCAGCGTTGAACCGGAGGACAGGGGGCTTCCTGATGAGCAGTTCTTC. This sequence encodes CSVEPEDRGLPDEQFF.

The chain carries TRBV4-3 and TRBJ1-3; TRBD1 matches 7 bases. The CDR3 loop spans 16 amino acids. The junction had 10 bases not matched to a gene; V was cut back by 0 bases and J by 8 bases. The germline gives CDR1 LGHNA, CDR2 YSLEER. The CDR3 loop reads CASSQDADRQGDTIYF. As DNA, the CDR3 is TGCGCCAGCAGCCAAGATGCGGACAGACAGGGAGACACCATATATTTT.

A few counts support this clonotype. This sequence joins TRBV5-1 and TRBJ1-6; D may be TRBD1 (6 bases). The CDR3 spans 16 residues. V was pared by 4 bases and J by 8 bases, with 19 bases between. Germline values: CDR1 SGHRS, CDR2 YFSETQ. The CDR3 DNA is TGCGCCAGCAGCCCGGGGACACACCAGGCGGATTCACCCCTCCACTTT. It specifies CASSPGTHQADSPLHF.

In this sample, this clonotype turned up a few times. This chain connects TRBV6-2 or TRBV6-3 to TRBJ1-5; 11 bases map to TRBD1. V shed 7 bases and J 7 bases; nucleotides not matched to a gene: 6. The CDR3 spans 14 residues. The germline CDR1 and CDR2 sequences are MNHEY and SVGEGT. The CDR3 protein is CASTGQGARQPQHF. CDR3 DNA sequence: TGTGCCAGCACTGGACAGGGGGCACGGCAGCCCCAGCATTTT.

Many counts were recorded for this clonotype. The rearrangement uses TRBV6-2 or TRBV6-3 and TRBJ2-7; TRBD2 matches at 8 bases. This CDR3 comprises 14 residues. V dropped 6 bases and J dropped 4; count of bases not matched to a gene: 8. Per the germline V gene, CDR1 is MNHEY and CDR2 is SVGEGT. This chain's CDR3 is CASRLLAAGYEQYF. CDR3 nucleotide sequence: TGTGCCAGCAGACTACTAGCGGCGGGTTACGAGCAGTACTTC.

The chain has TRBV7-2 and TRBJ2-3; tentative D call: TRBD2 (6 bases). The CDR3 contains 14 residues. Germline CDR1 reads SGHTA; CDR2 reads FQGNSA. The ends were cut back, 3 bases at V and 3 bases at J, with 10 bases in the middle. CDR3 loop: CASSLGGPTDTQYF. CDR3 nucleotide sequence: TGTGCCAGCAGCTTGGGGGGACCTACAGATACGCAGTATTTT.

In this sample, this clonotype turned up many times. V and J are TRBV4-3 and TRBJ1-2, with D hard to call. Germline assignment: CDR1 LGHNA and CDR2 YSLEER. This CDR3 is 15 amino acids long. The ends were cut back, 0 bases at V and 0 bases at J, with 8 bases in the middle. The CDR3 DNA follows: TGCGCCAGCAGCCAAGACGAGAGGCCTAACTATGGCTACACCTTC. It specifies CASSQDERPNYGYTF.

This clonotype was detected only a few times. The CDR3 is CASRAQGSDGRSPLHF. CDR3 in DNA: TGTGCCAGCAGAGCACAGGGGAGTGACGGCAGATCACCCCTCCACTTT. The chain combines TRBV2 with TRBJ1-6; 7 nucleotides agree with TRBD1. Germline-derived CDR1 and CDR2 are SNHLY and FYNNEI. The V and J ends lost 6 bases and 10 bases, in that order; junction bases with no gene match: 15. This CDR3 is built from 16 residues. The complete variable domain, with remaining parts taken from reference TRBV2 and TRBJ1-6, reads EPEVTQTPSHQVTQMGQEVILRCVPISNHLYFYWYRQILGQKVEFLVSFYNNEISEKSEIFDDQFSVERPDGSNFTLKIRSTKLEDSAMYFCASRAQGSDGRSPLHFGNGTRLTVT.